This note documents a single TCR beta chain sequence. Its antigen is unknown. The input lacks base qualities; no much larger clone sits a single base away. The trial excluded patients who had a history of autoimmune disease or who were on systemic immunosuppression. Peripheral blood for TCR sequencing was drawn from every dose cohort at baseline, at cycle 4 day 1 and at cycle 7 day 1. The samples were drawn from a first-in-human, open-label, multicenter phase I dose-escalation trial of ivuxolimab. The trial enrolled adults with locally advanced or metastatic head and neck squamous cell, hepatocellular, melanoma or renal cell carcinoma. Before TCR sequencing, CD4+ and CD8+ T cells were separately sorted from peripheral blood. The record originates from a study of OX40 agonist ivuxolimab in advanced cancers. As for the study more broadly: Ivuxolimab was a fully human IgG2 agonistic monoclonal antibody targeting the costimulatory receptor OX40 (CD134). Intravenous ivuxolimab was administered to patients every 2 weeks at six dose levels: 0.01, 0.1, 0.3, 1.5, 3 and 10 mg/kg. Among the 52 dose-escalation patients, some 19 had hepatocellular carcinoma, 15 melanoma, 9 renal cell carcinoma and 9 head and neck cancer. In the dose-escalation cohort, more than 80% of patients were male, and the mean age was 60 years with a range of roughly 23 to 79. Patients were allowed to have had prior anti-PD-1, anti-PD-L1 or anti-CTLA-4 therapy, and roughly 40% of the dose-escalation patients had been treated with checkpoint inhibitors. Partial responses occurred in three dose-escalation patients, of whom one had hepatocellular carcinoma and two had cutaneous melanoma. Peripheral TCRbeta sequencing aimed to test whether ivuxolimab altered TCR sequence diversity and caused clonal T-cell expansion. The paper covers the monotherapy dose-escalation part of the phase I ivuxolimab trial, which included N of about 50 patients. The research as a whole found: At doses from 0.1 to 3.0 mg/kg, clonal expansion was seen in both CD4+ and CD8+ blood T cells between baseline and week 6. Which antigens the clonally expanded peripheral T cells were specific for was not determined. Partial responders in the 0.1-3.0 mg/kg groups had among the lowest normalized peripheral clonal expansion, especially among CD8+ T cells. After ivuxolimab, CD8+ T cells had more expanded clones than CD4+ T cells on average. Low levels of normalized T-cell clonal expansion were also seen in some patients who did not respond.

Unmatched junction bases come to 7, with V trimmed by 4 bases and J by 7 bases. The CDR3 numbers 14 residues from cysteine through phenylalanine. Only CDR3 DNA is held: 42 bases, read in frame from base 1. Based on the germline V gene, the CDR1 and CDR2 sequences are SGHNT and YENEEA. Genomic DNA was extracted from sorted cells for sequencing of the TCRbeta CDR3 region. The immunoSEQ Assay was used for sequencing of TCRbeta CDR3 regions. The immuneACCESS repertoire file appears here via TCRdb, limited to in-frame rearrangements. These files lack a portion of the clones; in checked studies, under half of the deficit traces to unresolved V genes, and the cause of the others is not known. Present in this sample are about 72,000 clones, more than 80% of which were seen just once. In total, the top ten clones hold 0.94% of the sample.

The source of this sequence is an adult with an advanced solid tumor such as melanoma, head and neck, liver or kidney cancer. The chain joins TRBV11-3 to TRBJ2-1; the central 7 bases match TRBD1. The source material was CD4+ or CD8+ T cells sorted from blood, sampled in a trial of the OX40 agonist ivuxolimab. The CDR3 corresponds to CASSSPTGINEQFF. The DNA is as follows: TGTGCCAGCAGCTCCCCGACAGGGATAAATGAGCAGTTCTTC.